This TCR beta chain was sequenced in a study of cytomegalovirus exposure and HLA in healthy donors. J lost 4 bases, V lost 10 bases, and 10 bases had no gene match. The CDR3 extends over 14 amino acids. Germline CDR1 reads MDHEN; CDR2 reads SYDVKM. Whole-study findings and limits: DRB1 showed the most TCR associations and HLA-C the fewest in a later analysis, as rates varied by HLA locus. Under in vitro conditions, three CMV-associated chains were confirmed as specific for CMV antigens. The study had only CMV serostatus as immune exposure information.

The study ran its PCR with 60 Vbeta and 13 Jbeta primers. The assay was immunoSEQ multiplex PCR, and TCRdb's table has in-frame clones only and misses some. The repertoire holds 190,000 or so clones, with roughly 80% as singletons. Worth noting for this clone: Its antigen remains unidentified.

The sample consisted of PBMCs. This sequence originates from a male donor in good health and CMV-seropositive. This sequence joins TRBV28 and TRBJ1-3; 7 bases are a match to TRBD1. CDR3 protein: CATDLTGHGNTIYF. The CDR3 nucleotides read TGTGCCACCGACCTGACAGGGCACGGAAACACCATATATTTT.